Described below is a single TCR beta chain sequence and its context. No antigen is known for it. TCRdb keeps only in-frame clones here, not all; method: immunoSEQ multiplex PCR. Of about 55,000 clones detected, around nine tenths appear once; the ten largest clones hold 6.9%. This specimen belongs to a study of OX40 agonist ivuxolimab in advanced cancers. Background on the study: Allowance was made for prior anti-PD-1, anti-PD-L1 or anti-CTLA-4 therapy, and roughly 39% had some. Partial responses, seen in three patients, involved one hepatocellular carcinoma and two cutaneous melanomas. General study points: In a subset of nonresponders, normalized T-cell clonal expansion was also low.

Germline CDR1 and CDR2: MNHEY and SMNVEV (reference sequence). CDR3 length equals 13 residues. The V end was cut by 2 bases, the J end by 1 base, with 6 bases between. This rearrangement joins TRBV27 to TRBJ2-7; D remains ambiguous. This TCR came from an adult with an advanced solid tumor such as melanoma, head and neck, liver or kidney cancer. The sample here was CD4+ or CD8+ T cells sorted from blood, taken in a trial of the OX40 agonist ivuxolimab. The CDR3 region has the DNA TGTGCCAGCAGTTTAGGGATGTCCTACGAGCAGTACTTC. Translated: CASSLGMSYEQYF.